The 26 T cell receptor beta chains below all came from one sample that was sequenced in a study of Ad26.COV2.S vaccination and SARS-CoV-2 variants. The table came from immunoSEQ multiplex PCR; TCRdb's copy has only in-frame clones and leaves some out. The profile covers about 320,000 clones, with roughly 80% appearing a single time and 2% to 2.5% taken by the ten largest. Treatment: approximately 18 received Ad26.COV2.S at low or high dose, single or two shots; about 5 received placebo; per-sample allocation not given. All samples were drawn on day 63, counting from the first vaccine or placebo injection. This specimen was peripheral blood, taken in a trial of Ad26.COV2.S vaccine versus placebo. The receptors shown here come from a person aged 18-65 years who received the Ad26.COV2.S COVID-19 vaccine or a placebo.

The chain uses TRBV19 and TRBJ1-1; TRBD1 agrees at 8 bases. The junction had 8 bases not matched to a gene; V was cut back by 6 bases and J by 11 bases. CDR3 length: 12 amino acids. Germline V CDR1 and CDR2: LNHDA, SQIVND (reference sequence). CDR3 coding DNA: TGTGCCAGTAGCGGGGGACAGGTGATTGCTTTCTTT. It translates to CASSGGQVIAFF.

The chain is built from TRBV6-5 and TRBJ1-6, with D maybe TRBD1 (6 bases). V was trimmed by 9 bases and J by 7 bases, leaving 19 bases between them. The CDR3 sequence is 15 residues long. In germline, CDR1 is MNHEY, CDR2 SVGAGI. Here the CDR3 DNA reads TGTGCCAGTTCCATTCAGGGGTCGGGGAATTCACCCCTCCACTTT. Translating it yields CASSIQGSGNSPLHF.

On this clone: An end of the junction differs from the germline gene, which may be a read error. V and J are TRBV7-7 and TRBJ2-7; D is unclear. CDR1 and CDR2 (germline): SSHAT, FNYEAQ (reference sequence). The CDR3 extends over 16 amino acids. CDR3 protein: CASSLEARVQRKEQYF. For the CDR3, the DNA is TGTGCTAGCAGCTTAGAGGCTCGGGTCCAGAGGAAGGAGCAGTACTTC.

CDR3 sequence: CASSSTPGVGQETQYF. Written as DNA, the CDR3 is TGTGCCAGCAGCTCGACTCCTGGGGTCGGCCAAGAGACCCAGTACTTC. The chain links TRBV11-2 to TRBJ2-5; the D is unclear. Trimming left V 4 bases short and J 1 base short, with 16 bases between. Germline V gene sequence: CDR1 SGHAT, CDR2 FQNNGV. The CDR3 loop spans 16 amino acids.

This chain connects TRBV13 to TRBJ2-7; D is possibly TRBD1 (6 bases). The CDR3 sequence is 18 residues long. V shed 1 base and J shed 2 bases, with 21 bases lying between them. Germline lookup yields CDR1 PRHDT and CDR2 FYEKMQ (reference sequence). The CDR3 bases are TGTGCCAGCAGCTTAGAGGGGGTCGGCGGAATACAAACCTACGAGCAGTACTTC. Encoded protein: CASSLEGVGGIQTYEQYF.

Here the CDR3 reads CASDGSGGDTGELFF. The CDR3 coding sequence is TGTGCCAGCGATGGGAGCGGGGGCGACACCGGGGAGCTGTTTTTT. The J gene is TRBJ2-2, the V gene TRBV2; 8 positions match TRBD2. After removal of 8 bases from V and 3 bases from J, the junction contained 8 bases not matched to a gene. Per the germline V gene, CDR1 is SNHLY and CDR2 is FYNNEI. CDR3 length equals 15 residues.

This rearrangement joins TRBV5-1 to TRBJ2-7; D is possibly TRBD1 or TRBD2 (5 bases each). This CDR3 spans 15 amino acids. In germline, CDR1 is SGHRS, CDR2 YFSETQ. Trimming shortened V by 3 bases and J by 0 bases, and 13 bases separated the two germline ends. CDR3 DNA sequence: TGCGCCAGCAGCTCCGGGGCCCTCAACTCCTACGAGCAGTACTTC. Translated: CASSSGALNSYEQYF.

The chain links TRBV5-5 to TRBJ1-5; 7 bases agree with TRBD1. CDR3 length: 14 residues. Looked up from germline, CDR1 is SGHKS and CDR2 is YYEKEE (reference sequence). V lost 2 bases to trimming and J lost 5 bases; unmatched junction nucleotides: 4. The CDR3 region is CASSFRGMDQPQHF. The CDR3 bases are TGTGCCAGCAGCTTCAGGGGGATGGATCAGCCCCAGCATTTT.

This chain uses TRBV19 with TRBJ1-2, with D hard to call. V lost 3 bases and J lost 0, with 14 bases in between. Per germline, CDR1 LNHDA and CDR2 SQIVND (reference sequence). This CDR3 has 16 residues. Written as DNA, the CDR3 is TGTGCCAGTAGTATTTCCCCGATCGGGGCTAACTATGGCTACACCTTC. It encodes CASSISPIGANYGYTF.

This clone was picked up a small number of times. The CDR3 sequence: CASSPSPQGRIYTF. CDR3 coding DNA: TGTGCCAGCAGCCCTAGCCCCCAGGGCAGGATCTACACCTTC. This chain joins TRBV9 and TRBJ1-2, with D possibly TRBD1 on 5 matching bases. Germline V CDR1 and CDR2: SGDLS, YYNGEE. The length of the CDR3 is 14 residues. Trimming pared 4 bases from V and 10 bases from J, leaving 20 bases between.

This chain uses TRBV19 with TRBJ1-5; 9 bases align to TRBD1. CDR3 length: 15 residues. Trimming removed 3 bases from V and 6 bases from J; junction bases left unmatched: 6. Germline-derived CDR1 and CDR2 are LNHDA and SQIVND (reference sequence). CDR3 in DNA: TGTGCCAGTAGTATTGGGGACAGGGTAGGTCAGCCCCAGCATTTT. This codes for CASSIGDRVGQPQHF.

CDR3 coding DNA: TGTGCCATCAGTGAACAGGGAGGTGAGACCCAGTACTTC. Residues: CAISEQGGETQYF. The chain employs TRBV10-3 and TRBJ2-5; D is tentatively TRBD1 or TRBD2 (6 bases each). Looked up from germline, CDR1 is ENHRY and CDR2 is SYGVKD. This CDR3 spans 13 amino acids. Trimming left V 3 bases short and J 5 bases short, with 10 bases between.

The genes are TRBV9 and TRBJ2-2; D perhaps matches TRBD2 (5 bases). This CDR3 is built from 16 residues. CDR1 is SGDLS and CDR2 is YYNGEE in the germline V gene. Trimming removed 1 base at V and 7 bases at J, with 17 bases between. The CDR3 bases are TGTGCCAGCAGCGTACGGGCCACCCGGGATGTCGGGGAGCTGTTTTTT. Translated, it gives CASSVRATRDVGELFF.

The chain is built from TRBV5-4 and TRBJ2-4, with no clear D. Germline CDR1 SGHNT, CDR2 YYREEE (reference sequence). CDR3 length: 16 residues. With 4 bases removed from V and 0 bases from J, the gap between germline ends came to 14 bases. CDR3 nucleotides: TGTGCCAGCAGCGGCCGGCCAGAAATAGCCAAAAACATTCAGTACTTC. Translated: CASSGRPEIAKNIQYF. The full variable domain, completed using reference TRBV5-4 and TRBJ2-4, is ETGVTQSPTHLIKTRGQQVTLRCSSQSGHNTVSWYQQALGQGPQFIFQYYREEENGRGNFPPRFSGLQFPNYSSELNVNALELDDSALYLCASSGRPEIAKNIQYFGAGTRLSVL.

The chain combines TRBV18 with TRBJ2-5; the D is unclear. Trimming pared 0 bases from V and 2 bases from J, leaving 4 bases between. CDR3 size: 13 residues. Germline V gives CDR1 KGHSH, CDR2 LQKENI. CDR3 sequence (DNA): TGTGCCAGCTCACCACCAAAGCAAGAGACCCAGTACTTC. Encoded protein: CASSPPKQETQYF.

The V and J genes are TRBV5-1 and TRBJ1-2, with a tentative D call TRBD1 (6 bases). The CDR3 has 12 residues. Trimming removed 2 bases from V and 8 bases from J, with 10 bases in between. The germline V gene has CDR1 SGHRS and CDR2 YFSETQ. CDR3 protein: CASSFEGGGYTF. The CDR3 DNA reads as TGCGCCAGCAGCTTCGAGGGGGGCGGCTACACCTTC.

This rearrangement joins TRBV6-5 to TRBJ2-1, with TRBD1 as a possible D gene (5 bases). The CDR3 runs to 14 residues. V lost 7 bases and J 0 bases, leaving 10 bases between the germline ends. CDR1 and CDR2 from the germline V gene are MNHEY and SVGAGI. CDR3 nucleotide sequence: TGTGCCAGCATAAGGGGCGCCTCCTACAATGAGCAGTTCTTC. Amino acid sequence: CASIRGASYNEQFF.

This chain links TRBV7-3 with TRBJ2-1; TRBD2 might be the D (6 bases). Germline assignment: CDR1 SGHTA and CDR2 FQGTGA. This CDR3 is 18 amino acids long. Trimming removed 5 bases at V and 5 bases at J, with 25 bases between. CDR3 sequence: CASSLADDTGTQDNEQFF. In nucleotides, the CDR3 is TGTGCCAGCAGCCTTGCCGATGATACCGGGACTCAAGACAATGAGCAGTTCTTC.

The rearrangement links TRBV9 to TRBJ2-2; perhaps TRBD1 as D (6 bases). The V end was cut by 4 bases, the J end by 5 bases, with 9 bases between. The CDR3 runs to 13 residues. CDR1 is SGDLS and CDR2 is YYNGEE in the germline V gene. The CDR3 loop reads CASSPTGTGELFF. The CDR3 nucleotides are TGTGCCAGCAGCCCTACAGGGACCGGGGAGCTGTTTTTT.

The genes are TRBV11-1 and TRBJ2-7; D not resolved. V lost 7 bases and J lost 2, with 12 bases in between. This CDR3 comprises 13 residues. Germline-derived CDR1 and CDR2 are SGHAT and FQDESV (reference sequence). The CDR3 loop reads CASTSASTYEQYF. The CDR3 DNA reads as TGTGCCAGCACGTCGGCGTCTACCTACGAGCAGTACTTC.

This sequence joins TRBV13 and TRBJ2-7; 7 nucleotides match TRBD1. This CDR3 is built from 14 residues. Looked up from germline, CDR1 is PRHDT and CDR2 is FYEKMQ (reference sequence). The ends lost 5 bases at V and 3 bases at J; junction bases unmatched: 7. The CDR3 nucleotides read TGTGCCAGCAGCCCCGCACAGGGGATCTACGAGCAGTACTTC. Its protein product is CASSPAQGIYEQYF.

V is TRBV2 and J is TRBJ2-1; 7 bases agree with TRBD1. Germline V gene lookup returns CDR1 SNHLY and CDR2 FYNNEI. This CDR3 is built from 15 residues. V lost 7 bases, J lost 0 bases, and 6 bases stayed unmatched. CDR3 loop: CASIVDRASYNEQFF. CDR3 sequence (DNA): TGTGCCAGCATCGTCGACAGGGCCTCCTACAATGAGCAGTTCTTC. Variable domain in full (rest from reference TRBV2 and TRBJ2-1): EPEVTQTPSHQVTQMGQEVILRCVPISNHLYFYWYRQILGQKVEFLVSFYNNEISEKSEIFDDQFSVERPDGSNFTLKIRSTKLEDSAMYFCASIVDRASYNEQFFGPGTRLTVL.

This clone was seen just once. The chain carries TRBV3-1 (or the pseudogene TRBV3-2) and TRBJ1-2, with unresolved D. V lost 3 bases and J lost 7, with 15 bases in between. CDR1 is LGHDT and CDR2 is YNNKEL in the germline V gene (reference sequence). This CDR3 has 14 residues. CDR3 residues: CASSHSQGLPGYTF. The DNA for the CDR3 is TGTGCCAGCAGCCATTCTCAAGGCCTCCCTGGCTACACCTTC.

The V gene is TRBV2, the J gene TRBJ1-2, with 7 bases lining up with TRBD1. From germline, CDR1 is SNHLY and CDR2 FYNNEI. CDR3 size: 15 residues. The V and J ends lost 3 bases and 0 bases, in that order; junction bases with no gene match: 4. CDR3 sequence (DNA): TGTGCCAGCAGTGAGCAGGGGGTAACTAACTATGGCTACACCTTC. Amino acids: CASSEQGVTNYGYTF.

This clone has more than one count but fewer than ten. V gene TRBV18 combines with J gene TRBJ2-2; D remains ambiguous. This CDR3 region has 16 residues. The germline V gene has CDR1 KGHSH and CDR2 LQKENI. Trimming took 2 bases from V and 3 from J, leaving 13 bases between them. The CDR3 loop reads CASSPSMAAYTGELFF. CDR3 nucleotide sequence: TGTGCCAGCTCACCATCCATGGCCGCCTACACCGGGGAGCTGTTTTTT.

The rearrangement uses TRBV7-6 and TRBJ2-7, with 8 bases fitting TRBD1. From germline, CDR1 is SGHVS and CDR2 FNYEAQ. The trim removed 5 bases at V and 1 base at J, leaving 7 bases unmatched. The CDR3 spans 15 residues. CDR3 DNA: TGTGCCAGCAGCGCAAACAGGGGGACTTCCTACGAGCAGTACTTC. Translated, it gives CASSANRGTSYEQYF. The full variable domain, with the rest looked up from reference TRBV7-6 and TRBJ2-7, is GAGVSQSPRYKVTKRGQDVALRCDPISGHVSLYWYRQALGQGPEFLTYFNYEAQQDKSGLPNDRFSAERPEGSISTLTIQRTEQRDSAMYRCASSANRGTSYEQYFGPGTRLTVT.